Below are 24 T cell receptor beta chains sequenced from a single sample in a study of post-analysis software for immune sequencing data. Every TCR beta cDNA library bore unique molecular identifiers. From the PCR reads, TCRdb called clonotypes with MiXCR, one entry per CDR3 protein. The sample lists approximately 730,000 distinct CDR3 sequences; about 27% were seen once. The antigens these receptors bind are not known. Regarding the study as a whole: About five TRBV segments occurring more often in patients than controls included TRBV5-6, TRBV5-1 and TRBV20-1.

Sequencing was performed on blood. The receptors shown here come from a girl between 5 and 17 years old with multiple sclerosis.

This chain connects TRBV18 to TRBJ1-1, with D uncertain. CDR1 and CDR2 (germline): KGHSH, LQKENI. Trimming pared 5 bases from V and 1 base from J, leaving 8 bases between. The CDR3 sequence is 13 residues long. The CDR3 nucleotides are TGTGCCAGCTCAGGAGAGGCGAACACTGAAGCTTTCTTT. Translation gives CASSGEANTEAFF. Looking up the rest from reference TRBV18 and TRBJ1-1 gives the full variable domain: NAGVMQNPRHLVRRRGQEARLRCSPMKGHSHVYWYRQLPEEGLKFMVYLQKENIIDESGMPKERFSAEFPKEGPSILRIQQVVRGDSAAYFCASSGEANTEAFFGQGTRLTVV.

At least ten counts were recorded for this clonotype. Here the CDR3 DNA reads TGTGCCACTTACCGGGACAGAAGCACAGATACGCAGTATTTT. Its translation: CATYRDRSTDTQYF. This sequence joins TRBV10-3 and TRBJ2-3, with 7 bases lining up with TRBD1. V was clipped by 10 bases and J by 0 bases; unmatched bases: 7. CDR3 length: 14 residues. Germline CDR1 is ENHRY and CDR2 is SYGVKD.

Concerning this clonotype itself: Given a much more abundant clone one base away, this may be a read error. The genes are TRBV10-3 and TRBJ1-2, with 11 bases lining up with TRBD1. The CDR3 is 16 residues long. In germline, CDR1 is ENHRY, CDR2 SYGVKD. The CDR3 nucleotides are TGTGCCATCAGTGAACCGGGACAGGGGGTAATAGATGGCTGCACCTTC. It is translated as CAISEPGQGVIDGCTF.

The chain carries TRBV12-3 or TRBV12-4 and TRBJ1-1; the D is unclear. The CDR3 totals 14 residues. Between the trimmed V and J ends, which lost 7 bases and 3 bases, there was a span of 15 bases. The CDR3 is CASTIAPADTEAFF. The CDR3 coding sequence is TGTGCCAGCACCATCGCCCCGGCGGACACTGAAGCTTTCTTT.

CDR3 in DNA: TGTGCCAGCCCGGGGGAGGCAAGCACAGATACGCAGTATTTT. This encodes CASPGEASTDTQYF. The rearrangement joins TRBV7-9 to TRBJ2-3; perhaps TRBD2 as D (6 bases). Trimming pared 8 bases from V and 0 bases from J, leaving 12 bases between. Germline V gene data show CDR1 as SEHNR and CDR2 as FQNEAQ (reference sequence). This CDR3 has 14 amino acids.

The V gene is TRBV29-1, the J gene TRBJ1-1, with a possible D match to TRBD1 (5 bases). V dropped 7 bases and J dropped 3 bases, with 15 bases sitting between them. The CDR3 totals 13 residues. Germline assignment: CDR1 SQVTM and CDR2 ANQGSEA. DNA of the CDR3: TGCAGCGCGGGGGGTACTTGGGACACTGAAGCTTTCTTT. It translates to CSAGGTWDTEAFF.

V usage is TRBV20-1 and J usage is TRBJ2-7; tentatively, D is TRBD2 (6 bases). The CDR3 runs to 13 residues. Trimming took off 4 bases at V and 0 bases at J, with 10 bases between the two ends. The germline CDR1 and CDR2 sequences are DFQATT and SNEGSKA (reference sequence). The chain's CDR3 is CSAKSSVSYEQYF. CDR3 sequence (DNA): TGCAGTGCTAAATCTAGCGTCTCCTACGAGCAGTACTTC.

The rearrangement joins TRBV2 to TRBJ2-3; TRBD2 matches 10 bases. Germline values: CDR1 SNHLY, CDR2 FYNNEI. The V gene end was trimmed by 4 bases and the J gene end by 2 bases; junction bases not matched to a gene: 9. There are 17 residues in the CDR3. The CDR3 bases are TGTGCCAGCAGTGCACGGGGACTAGCGCCTATCACAGATACGCAGTATTTT. Translating gives CASSARGLAPITDTQYF.

This clonotype appeared many times. This chain links TRBV6-5 with TRBJ2-7; TRBD2 is a possible D gene (5 bases). This CDR3 is built from 16 residues. V was shortened by 2 bases and J by 4 bases, with 18 bases between the two germline ends. The V gene's germline CDR1 is MNHEY and CDR2 SVGAGI. CDR3 bases: TGTGCCAGCAGTTACGGCGTGCCGGGATCGGGGTACGAGCAGTACTTC. It translates to CASSYGVPGSGYEQYF.

The J gene is TRBJ2-7, the V gene TRBV7-2; 7 bases agree with TRBD1. The trim removed 5 bases at V and 7 bases at J, leaving 5 bases unmatched. The CDR3 has 12 residues. The germline V gene has CDR1 SGHTA and CDR2 FQGNSA. CDR3 bases: TGTGCCAGCAGCAGGACAGGTCAGGAGCAGTACTTC. Protein: CASSRTGQEQYF.

The rearrangement links TRBV6-2 or TRBV6-3 to TRBJ2-5, with D possibly TRBD1 on 6 matching bases. CDR1 and CDR2 (germline): MNHEY, SVGEGT. V gave up 8 bases and J gave up 4 bases, with 20 bases separating them. There are 15 residues in the CDR3. DNA for the CDR3: TGTGCCAGCCGCCGGGACAACGGAGATGTAGAGACCCAGTACTTC. Its translation is CASRRDNGDVETQYF.

As to this clonotype: A read error may account for a junction end that differs from germline. V usage is TRBV19 and J usage is TRBJ2-4; D ambiguous. Germline V gene lookup returns CDR1 LNHDA and CDR2 SQIVND (reference sequence). The CDR3 consists of 11 residues. CDR3 region: CASSARNIQYF. The CDR3, as DNA: TGTGCCAGTAGTGCCAGAAACATTCAGTACTTC.

This clonotype turned up a few times. V gene TRBV10-3 combines with J gene TRBJ2-3, with 7 nucleotides matching TRBD1. V was pared by 4 bases and J by 3 bases, with 7 bases of the junction left unmatched. This CDR3 spans 15 amino acids. CDR1 is ENHRY, CDR2 SYGVKD, per germline. Here the CDR3 reads CAISATGAATDTQYF. The CDR3 bases are TGTGCCATCAGTGCCACAGGGGCCGCGACAGATACGCAGTATTTT.

In this sample, this clonotype turned up a few times. The chain couples TRBV5-6 to TRBJ1-2; TRBD1 agrees at 9 bases. The junction had 12 bases not matched to a gene; V was cut back by 5 bases and J by 4 bases. This CDR3 has 16 amino acids. The germline gives CDR1 SGHDT, CDR2 YYEEEE. The CDR3 region is CASRSNQAQGAYGYTF. DNA of the CDR3: TGTGCCAGCAGAAGCAACCAAGCACAGGGGGCCTATGGCTACACCTTC.

This chain joins TRBV9 and TRBJ1-1, with a tentative D call TRBD1 (5 bases). Per the germline V gene, CDR1 is SGDLS and CDR2 is YYNGEE. This CDR3 is 15 amino acids long. Trimming took off 0 bases at V and 1 base at J, with 10 bases between the two ends. In DNA form, the CDR3 reads TGTGCCAGCAGCGTAGAGGGACGAAAGAACACTGAAGCTTTCTTT. Protein product: CASSVEGRKNTEAFF.

This clonotype occurred a few times. The chain carries TRBV12-3 or TRBV12-4 and TRBJ2-4; TRBD2 might be the D (6 bases). Trimming shortened V by 3 bases and J by 1 base, and 16 bases separated the two germline ends. The CDR3 runs 17 residues. The CDR3 loop reads CASSFSAGAGAKNIQYF. The CDR3 coding sequence is TGTGCCAGCAGTTTTTCAGCGGGCGCCGGGGCCAAAAACATTCAGTACTTC.

The rearrangement links TRBV12-3 or TRBV12-4 to TRBJ1-2; D gene uncertain. CDR3 length: 16 residues. The V and J ends lost 6 bases and 2 bases respectively, with 19 bases between them. The CDR3 is CASRTTGGPRNYGYTF. CDR3 nucleotide sequence: TGTGCCAGCAGAACAACGGGCGGCCCCCGAAACTATGGCTACACCTTC.

This chain connects TRBV5-1 to TRBJ2-3, with D possibly TRBD2 on 6 matching bases. Germline V CDR1 and CDR2: SGHRS, YFSETQ. Trimming stripped 4 bases from V and 6 bases from J, with 27 bases between. The CDR3 extends over 18 amino acids. The CDR3 DNA reads TGCGCCAGCAGCCCGGGGACCGCGTCTGTGGGGACTTGGGATACGCAGTATTTT. Translating gives CASSPGTASVGTWDTQYF.

This clonotype occurred a few times. The chain uses TRBV7-2 and TRBJ1-4; 7 bases match TRBD1. The V gene's germline CDR1 is SGHTA and CDR2 FQGNSA. The CDR3 is 12 residues long. V lost 5 bases to trimming and J lost 14 bases; unmatched junction nucleotides: 8. The CDR3 region has the DNA TGTGCCAGCAGCCCGCGACAGGGACGGCTGTTTTTT. As protein: CASSPRQGRLFF.

The rearrangement uses TRBV6-2 or TRBV6-3 and TRBJ1-1; TRBD1 might be the D (5 bases). Trimming pared 4 bases from V and 1 base from J, leaving 10 bases between. The CDR3 covers 14 residues. CDR1 is MNHEY, CDR2 SVGEGT, per germline. The DNA of the CDR3 is TGTGCCAGCAGTTGGGGCGCAGAGAACACTGAAGCTTTCTTT. This sequence encodes CASSWGAENTEAFF.

V and J are TRBV4-1 and TRBJ2-1; no clear D. CDR1 is MGHRA and CDR2 is YSYEKL in the germline V gene. The CDR3 runs 17 residues. The V gene lost 1 base and the J gene lost 2 bases, with 15 bases spanning the gap. The CDR3 loop reads CASSQGRQVGTYNEQFF. CDR3 coding DNA: TGCGCCAGCAGCCAAGGTCGGCAGGTTGGAACCTACAATGAGCAGTTCTTC.

This clonotype was detected many times. The chain uses TRBV12-5 and TRBJ2-5; D remains ambiguous. The CDR3 has 12 amino acids. Germline assignment: CDR1 LGHNT and CDR2 FRNRAP. Trimming shortened V by 1 base and J by 1 base, and 1 base separated the two germline ends. For the CDR3, the DNA is TGTGCTAGTGGTTTGGGCCAAGAGACCCAGTACTTC. Protein sequence: CASGLGQETQYF. The complete variable domain, with remaining parts taken from reference TRBV12-5 and TRBJ2-5, reads DARVTQTPRHKVTEMGQEVTMRCQPILGHNTVFWYRQTMMQGLELLAYFRNRAPLDDSGMPKDRFSAEMPDATLATLKIQPSEPRDSAVYFCASGLGQETQYFGPGTRLLVL.

This chain connects TRBV7-2 to TRBJ2-3; D not resolved. The CDR3 covers 16 residues. Germline-derived CDR1 and CDR2 are SGHTA and FQGNSA. The V gene lost 5 bases and the J gene lost 6 bases, with 21 bases spanning the gap. The CDR3 DNA reads TGTGCCAGCAGCCCAAGCTTAGGCTCTGTGGGGGATACGCAGTATTTT. Protein product: CASSPSLGSVGDTQYF.

J is TRBJ1-1 and V is TRBV10-3; no clear D. CDR1 is ENHRY and CDR2 is SYGVKD in the germline V gene. Trimming took 10 bases from V and 2 from J, leaving 8 bases between them. The length of the CDR3 is 11 residues. Here the CDR3 DNA reads TGTGCCACAGGAGACAACACTGAAGCTTTCTTT. This gives the protein CATGDNTEAFF.